Listed here is a single TCR beta chain. Its antigen is not yet known. Base qualities are not recorded, but no much larger clone differs from it by a single base. These data are taken from a study of cytomegalovirus exposure and HLA in healthy donors (dated by TCRdb to 2017 to 2019). The study in broad terms: In an earlier analysis of 550 to 750 of the donors, 276 Gb of sequence data and 120 million or so unique TCR beta sequences from about 180 million T cells were reported. Class I and class II HLA loci were covered by the typing at four-digit resolution. In a later genetic analysis, genome-wide SNP genotypes for about three fifths of the roughly 670 donors were used, and that subset was treated as a discovery cohort. Typing coverage differed by locus: A, B, C, DRB1 and DQB1 were typed in roughly 629-630 donors, DQA1 in 500 to 550, DPA1 in around 580, and DPB1 in just under 490. Alongside the repertoire data, information on donor age, sex, ethnicity and CMV serostatus was compiled. To study patterns of TCR occurrence, a later analysis re-analyzed previously published TCR beta repertoires from 650 to 750 donors and added high-resolution HLA genotyping. Several DR-DQ haplotypes were handled as single units for association and clustering because linkage in the cohort was strong. Among 350 to 400 genotyped donors of the cohort, an average of 235,054 unique TCR beta nucleotide sequences were sequenced per donor, around a sixth of them non-productive. A separate validation cohort of 100 to 150 different subjects was used in addition to the roughly 720-subject first cohort. About 300 gigabases of sequencing data and around 90 million unique TCR sequences made up an early release that covered 500 to 650 HLA-typed donors. All discovery cohort repertoires had been generated using a single sequencing platform. Using immunosequencing, the study profiled T cell repertoires from 550 to 750 subjects and related those repertoires to cytomegalovirus serostatus. In an earlier analysis of about 590 of the donors, high-throughput TCR beta sequencing was used to judge whether each TCR beta V gene segment behaved as functional or pseudogenic. Rather than drawing on any new phenotypic data, the later analysis identified candidate immune exposures from TCR beta sequences and the way those sequences occurred across donors. The genetic ancestry cluster associated with self-reported Caucasian donors included around 76% of the 398 genotyped donors. The study aimed to test whether cataloging public T cell receptors could reveal signatures of past pathogen exposure. To predict cytomegalovirus infection status, the study brought together high-throughput TCR immunosequencing, statistical association of individual TCRs with disease status, and machine learning. The full study reports these points: An association between a missense DCLRE1C variant and V-gene and J-gene trimming of TCR beta chains was found in a later genetic analysis and replicated in an independent cohort. Correlated functional status among segregating V segments might be attributable to linkage disequilibrium, but an unknown experimental factor could not be ruled out. Cytomegalovirus status was reported to be diagnosed by the classifier with high specificity and sensitivity in both the original and validation cohorts. In vitro tests confirmed that a few of the cytomegalovirus-associated TCR beta chains recognize cytomegalovirus antigens. Strong co-occurrence of HLA alleles, especially DR and DQ, made assigning TCR associations to individual alleles difficult. In a later analysis, most CMV-associated TCR beta chains were found to appear HLA-restricted, with HLA associations seemingly driven largely by CMV exposure. Because the 87-base-pair reads could not distinguish some IMGT-functional V segments, including TRBV6-2 and TRBV6-3, those segments were excluded. A later analysis found that TCR association rates varied across HLA loci, with DRB1 alleles showing the most associated TCRs and HLA-C alleles the fewest. The cohort was sequenced for TCR beta chains only, and without alpha or paired-chain data the features that could be detected were limited. According to a later genetic analysis, donors in an Asian-associated ancestry cluster had fewer N-insertions in productive TCRs than the approximately 630-donor mean. Approximately 16 rarely observed V segments, including chromosome 9 orphons, were excluded from the earlier analysis of some 590 of the donors because counts were too low. In a later analysis, HLA-associated TCR beta chains were found to be more clonally expanded and to have lower generation probabilities than equally common non-associated chains. A later analysis reported that several top co-occurrence clusters appeared linked to parvovirus B19, influenza, CMV and Epstein-Barr virus. The authors suggested that the approach could potentially be generalized to other disease states and immunological phenotypes. Most TCR sequences were seen in very few donors, while some public TCRs were found in many individuals. The study gave a list of under 200 TCR beta chains associated with cytomegalovirus. A further reported finding was that TCR beta sequences accurately predicted the HLA-A and HLA-B alleles for most subjects in the first cohort. In a later analysis, around 17,000 TCR beta sequences were associated with specific HLA alleles at a false discovery rate of 0.05. Sequencing depth was assumed to be roughly uniform across donors in the presence/absence analyses, though that assumption may not hold. Because some donors lacked HLA typing at each locus, the association tests relied only on the typed subset. In an earlier analysis of around 600 of the donors, most TCR beta V segments appeared in productive rearrangements about 90% or about 30% of the time, broadly matching IMGT annotations. Immune exposure information for the cohort was limited to CMV serostatus. A cluster of highly shared sequence variants was judged likely to be a technical artifact of the sequencing pipeline.

The cohort consisted of some 670 healthy bone marrow donors. At the time of sampling, every cohort member was nominally healthy, though immune exposures that went unrecorded were likely present. The donor tested CMV seropositive, placing the donor among the approximately 310 seropositive members of the cohort. Every donor gave a peripheral blood sample, and the peripheral blood mononuclear cells from that sample were used for TCR beta sequencing. Genomic DNA was extracted from the blood cell samples with the Qiagen DNeasy Blood Extraction Kit. The method was the immunoSEQ multiplex PCR assay. The multiplex PCR relied on a mix of 60 forward primers for TCR Vbeta segments and 13 reverse primers for TCR Jbeta segments. The CDR3 region of rearranged TCR beta genes was amplified from genomic DNA with a multiplex PCR assay. The Illumina HiSeq System was used to sequence the amplified TCR beta libraries as 87-base-pair reads. In the source study's methods: Across the roughly 700 repertoires, a later analysis counted 78 million or so unique TCR beta chains, some 11 million of which were shared by at least two donors. To remove PCR and sequencing errors, raw reads were error-corrected and collapsed into unique sequences using a nearest-neighbor algorithm that merged closely related sequences. CDR3 sequences were aligned to IMGT reference sequences to assign V, D and J gene segments. For a sequence to be retained, a match of at least six nucleotides to both a V gene segment and a J gene segment was required. Rearrangements were called productive when the CDR3 lacked stop codons and stayed in frame with V and J; all others were non-productive. Following IMGT convention, CDR3 was defined as the stretch from the second conserved V-encoded cysteine up to the conserved J-encoded phenylalanine. The earlier analysis of about 610 of the donors excluded any sequence lacking an unambiguous match to a single V gene segment. An earlier analysis of 450 to 650 of the donors called V segments functional above 56.7% productive rearrangements and segregating when the between-donor standard deviation exceeded 5%. A statistical classification framework was built to diagnose cytomegalovirus status from the catalog of TCR beta chain sequences. In a later analysis, V and J genes were assigned by comparing TCR nucleotide sequences against IMGT/GENE-DB human TR gene sequences. In a later analysis, CDR3 sequences and most-parsimonious VDJ recombination scenarios were assigned using the TCRdist pipeline. In a later analysis, each TCR beta chain was defined by its CDR3 amino acid sequence together with its V-gene family, and reads without a unique V-gene family were excluded. A later analysis removed roughly 590 highly shared, low-generation-probability nucleotide sequences to deal with suspected cross-contamination and a sequencing artifact. For each public chain, a later analysis derived a clonal expansion index from normalized ranks of inferred template counts within each repertoire. In a later analysis, generation probabilities were computed with a VDJ recombination model fitted to out-of-frame rearrangements, and the resulting probabilities were checked against IGoR. A later analysis scored TCR-TCR, TCR-HLA and TCR-CMV co-occurrence with hypergeometric tests, applying a repertoire-size bias correction to TCR pairs. A later analysis estimated false discovery rates by permuting HLA or CMV assignments 20 times. In a later analysis, co-occurring TCRs were grouped using DBSCAN, and TCRdist sequence similarity was added for clustering within HLA-allele-positive subsets. Repertoires with fewer than 30,000 or more than 120,000 public chains, plus five repertoires with anomalous nucleotide sharing, were excluded from co-occurrence clustering. The immuneACCESS repertoire file appears here via TCRdb, limited to in-frame rearrangements. These files lack a portion of the clones; in checked studies, under half of the deficit traces to unresolved V genes, and the cause of the others is not known. V and J calls plus clone size are reproduced from that table; the DNA served to infer D and trimming. The sample yields roughly 150,000 clones; roughly 80% were counted once. The ten most abundant clones make up 9.7% of the sample.

CDR3 length: 16 amino acids, cysteine to phenylalanine. Just the 48-base CDR3 DNA is kept, in frame starting at base 1. For this chain, trimming is 0 bases at the V end and 3 bases at the J end, and the number of junction bases without a gene match is 6. CDR1 and CDR2 (SEHNR, FQNEAQ) derive from the germline V gene (reference sequence). The chain uses TRBV7-9 and TRBJ2-7, with TRBD1 matching 9 junction bases. The specimen was PBMCs. This TCR derives from a man younger than 30 in good health and CMV-seropositive. The DNA sequence is TGTGCCAGCAGCTTAGCGCGGGACAGGGATTTCTACGAGCAGTACTTC. Its protein product is CASSLARDRDFYEQYF.